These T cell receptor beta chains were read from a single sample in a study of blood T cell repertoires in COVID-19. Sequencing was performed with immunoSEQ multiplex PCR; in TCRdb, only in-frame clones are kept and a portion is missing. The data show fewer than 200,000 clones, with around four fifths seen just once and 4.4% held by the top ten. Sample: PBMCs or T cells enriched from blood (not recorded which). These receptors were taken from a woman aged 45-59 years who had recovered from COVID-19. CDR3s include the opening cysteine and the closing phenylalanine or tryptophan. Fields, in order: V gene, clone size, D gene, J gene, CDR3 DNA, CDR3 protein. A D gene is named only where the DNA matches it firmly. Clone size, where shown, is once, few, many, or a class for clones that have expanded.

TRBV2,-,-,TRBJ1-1,TGTGCCACAAGAGGTCACACTGAAGCTTTCTTT,CATRGHTEAFF
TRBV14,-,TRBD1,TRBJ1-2,TGTGCCAGCAGCCCGTTTGGACAGGAAGCTAACTATGGCTACACCTTC,CASSPFGQEANYGYTF
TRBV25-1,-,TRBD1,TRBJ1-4,TGTGCCAGCAGTGAACGTCTAGGGGGCTGGGAAAAACTGTTTTTT,CASSERLGGWEKLFF
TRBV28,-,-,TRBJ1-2,TGTGCCAGCAGTTTCGTGATGGACAGTCTCTATGGCTACACCTTC,CASSFVMDSLYGYTF
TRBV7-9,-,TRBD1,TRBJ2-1,TGTGCCAGCAGCTTTGGGACAGACGCCTACAATGAGCAGTTCTTC,CASSFGTDAYNEQFF
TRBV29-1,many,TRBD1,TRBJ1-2,TGCAGCGTAATAACAGGGGAATACTATGGCTACACCTTC,CSVITGEYYGYTF
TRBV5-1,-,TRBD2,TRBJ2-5,TGCGCCAGCAGCTCTGTAGCGGGGGCCGAAGAGACCCAGTACTTC,CASSSVAGAEETQYF
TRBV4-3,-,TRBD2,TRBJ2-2,TGCGCCAGCAGCCAACATAGCGGGCGCGCGGCCGGGGAGCCGCTGTTTTTT,CASSQHSGRAAGEPLFF
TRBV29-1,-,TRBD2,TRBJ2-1,TGCAGCGGCTCAGGGGCGGGGGGATTCTCCTACAATGAGCAGTTCTTC,CSGSGAGGFSYNEQFF
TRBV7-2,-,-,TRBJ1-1,TGTGCCAGCAGCTGGGGGGGGTTTGGTGAAGCTTTCTTT,CASSWGGFGEAFF
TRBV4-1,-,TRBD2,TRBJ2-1,TGCGCCAGCAGCCAACCTTACACTCTAGCGGTGGGCTACAATGAGCAGTTCTTC,CASSQPYTLAVGYNEQFF
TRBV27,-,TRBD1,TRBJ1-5,TGTGCCAGCAGTCGTACAGGGGATAGCAATCAGCCCCAGCATTTT,CASSRTGDSNQPQHF
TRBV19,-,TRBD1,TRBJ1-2,TGTGCCAGTAGTACCCGGACAGGGCCCACTAACTATGGCTACACCTTC,CASSTRTGPTNYGYTF
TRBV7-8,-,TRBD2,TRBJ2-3,TGTGCCAGCAGCTTAGGACTAGCGGCAGATACGCAGTATTTT,CASSLGLAADTQYF
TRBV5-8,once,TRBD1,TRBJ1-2,TGTGCCAGCAGCAAGACAGGGGGTTATGGCTACACCTTC,CASSKTGGYGYTF
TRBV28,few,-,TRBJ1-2,TGTGCCAGCACCCTCTCCAGGGGTAGGAGCTATGGCTACACCTTC,CASTLSRGRSYGYTF
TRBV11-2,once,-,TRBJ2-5,TGTGCCAGCAGCTTAGATCATCGGGGGAGGGAGACCCAGTACTTC,CASSLDHRGRETQYF
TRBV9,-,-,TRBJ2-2,TGTGCCAGCAGCGTTGGCGGGACCCCGGCCGGGGAGCTGTTTTTT,CASSVGGTPAGELFF
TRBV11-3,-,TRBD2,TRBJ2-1,TGTGCCAGCAGCTCGACTAGCGGAATCTACAATGAGCAGTTCTTC,CASSSTSGIYNEQFF
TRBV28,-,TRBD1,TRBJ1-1,TGTGCCAGCAGTCCTCCTCTGGGACAGGTGAACACTGAAGCTTTCTTT,CASSPPLGQVNTEAFF
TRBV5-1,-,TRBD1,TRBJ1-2,TGCGCCAGCAGCTTGGCCGCTCCGGACAGGGGTCGGGGCTACACCTTC,CASSLAAPDRGRGYTF
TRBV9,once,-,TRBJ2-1,TGTGCCAGCAGCGCCTCCCCCCGGGGCGGGGTTTACAATGAGCAGTTCTTC,CASSASPRGGVYNEQFF
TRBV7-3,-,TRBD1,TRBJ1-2,TGTGCCAGCAGCCCCGACAGGGCCTATGGCTACACCTTC,CASSPDRAYGYTF
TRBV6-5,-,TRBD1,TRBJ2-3,TGTGCCAGCAGTTTACAGGGGTGGGCAGATACGCAGTATTTT,CASSLQGWADTQYF
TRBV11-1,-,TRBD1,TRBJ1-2,TGTGCCAGCAGCTTGACAGGGAGATCGAGCTACACCTTC,CASSLTGRSSYTF
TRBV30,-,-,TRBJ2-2,TGTGCCTGGAGGGCCCCAGCGTCGAACACCGGGGAGCTGTTTTTT,CAWRAPASNTGELFF
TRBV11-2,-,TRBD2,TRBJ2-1,TGTGCCAGCAGCTTAGTGCGGTCGGGGGAGGGGCAGTTCTTC,CASSLVRSGEGQFF
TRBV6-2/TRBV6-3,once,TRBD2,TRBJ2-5,TGTGCCAGCAGCTCGGTTACTAGCGGTCCCTCCGGGAGGCGAGAGACCCAGTACTTC,CASSSVTSGPSGRRETQYF
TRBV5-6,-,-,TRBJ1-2,TGTGCCAGCAGCTTGCCCCCTGGAGGTAGCTACACCTTC,CASSLPPGGSYTF
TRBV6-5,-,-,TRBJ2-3,TGTGCCAGCCTGACCCAGCAGCGCTACACAGATACGCAGTATTTT,CASLTQQRYTDTQYF
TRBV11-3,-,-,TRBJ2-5,TGTGCCGGCCGACAGAGGACATCCCCCGAAGAGACCCAGTACTTC,CAGRQRTSPEETQYF
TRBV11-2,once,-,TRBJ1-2,TGTGCCAGCAGCTTGAGTTTAGGAGGGGGCTACACCTTC,CASSLSLGGGYTF
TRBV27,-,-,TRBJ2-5,TGTGCCAGCAGTGCGACTCGGGAGACCCAGTACTTC,CASSATRETQYF
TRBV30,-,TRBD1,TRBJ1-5,TGTGCCTGGAGTGTCCGGGGACAGGGAAATAATCAGCCCCAGCATTTT,CAWSVRGQGNNQPQHF
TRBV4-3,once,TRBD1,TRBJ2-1,TGCGCCAGCAGCCAGGGACAGGACCCTTACAATGAGCAGTTCTTC,CASSQGQDPYNEQFF
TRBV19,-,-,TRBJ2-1,TGTGCCAGTAGTATAGATACGAGGGGGTATGAGCAGTTCTTC,CASSIDTRGYEQFF
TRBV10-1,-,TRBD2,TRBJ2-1,TGCGCCAGCACTCCAAGCGGGAGGGCCGGCAATGAGCAGTTCTTC,CASTPSGRAGNEQFF
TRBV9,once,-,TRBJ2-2,TGTGCCAGCAGCTGGGACTCCTTGAACACCGGGGAGCTGTTTTTT,CASSWDSLNTGELFF
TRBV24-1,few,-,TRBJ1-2,TGTGCCACCAGTGATTTGACAGGGAGTCATGGCTACACCTTC,CATSDLTGSHGYTF
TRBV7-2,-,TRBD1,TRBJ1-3,TGTGCCAGCAGCTTAGGGGGGACAGGGTTCGGAAACACCATATATTTT,CASSLGGTGFGNTIYF
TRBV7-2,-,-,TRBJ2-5,TGTGCCAGCAGCTTAGGAGGCTGGCAGCAAGAGACCCAGTACTTC,CASSLGGWQQETQYF
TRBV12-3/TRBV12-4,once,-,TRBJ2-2,TGTGCCAGCAGCCCCTATGGGGAGCTGTTTTTT,CASSPYGELFF
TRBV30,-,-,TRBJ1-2,TGTGCCTGGAGTGTCTGGGGTTGGGGCGGCTACACCTTC,CAWSVWGWGGYTF
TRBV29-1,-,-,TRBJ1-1,TGCAGCGTTGCGCGGCAGCTGCAGAACACTGAAGCTTTCTTT,CSVARQLQNTEAFF
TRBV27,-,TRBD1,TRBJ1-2,TGTGCCAGCACGTCCTTCGGGACAGGGGCGCTCGATGGCTACACCTTC,CASTSFGTGALDGYTF
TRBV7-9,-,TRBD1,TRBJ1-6,TGTGCCAGCAGCACGACCGGGACAGGGGCCCATTCACCCCTCCACTTT,CASSTTGTGAHSPLHF
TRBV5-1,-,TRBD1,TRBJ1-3,TGCGCCAGCAGCAAAGGGGACAGGGAGGCAGCCACCATATATTTT,CASSKGDREAATIYF
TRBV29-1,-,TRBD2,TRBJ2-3,TGCAGCGTTGATCCCTTCACTAGCGGGAGCACAGATACGCAGTATTTT,CSVDPFTSGSTDTQYF